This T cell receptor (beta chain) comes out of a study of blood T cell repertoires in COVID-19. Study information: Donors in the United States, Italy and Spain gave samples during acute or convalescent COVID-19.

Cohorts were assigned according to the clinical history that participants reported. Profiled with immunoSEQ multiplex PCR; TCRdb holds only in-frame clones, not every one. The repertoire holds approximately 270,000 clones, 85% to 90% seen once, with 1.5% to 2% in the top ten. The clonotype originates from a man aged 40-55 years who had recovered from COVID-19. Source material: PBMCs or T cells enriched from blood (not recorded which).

The CDR3 coding sequence is TGTGCCAGCAGCTCAGGGGGCGCAGGGGGAAACACCATATATTTT. This gives the protein CASSSGGAGGNTIYF. The rearrangement links TRBV7-2 to TRBJ1-3, with TRBD1 matching 8 bases. Losses at the gene ends were 4 bases for V and 4 bases for J; bases not matched to a gene: 6. Germline V gene sequence: CDR1 SGHTA, CDR2 FQGNSA. This CDR3 is 15 amino acids long.